This T cell receptor beta chain was identified in a study of beta chain features in type 1 diabetes. Study overall: Patients and healthy donors were similar in age, gender and cell yields. Overall study results and limits: Fewer junction insertions and more nucleotide deletions appeared in type 1 diabetes patients. Relative to healthy donors, patients appeared to have naive, central memory and Treg TCRB repertoires that were more similar.

The study reverse transcribed the entire isolated RNA, so it sequenced expressed TCRB transcripts. Generated by immunoSEQ multiplex PCR, the TCRdb table keeps only in-frame clones and is missing some. The sample yields 400,000 to 500,000 clones, 14% seen once. As regards this clone: Its antigen is not known.

The CDR3 runs to 14 residues. Trimming shortened V by 1 base and J by 4 bases, and 8 bases separated the two germline ends. Per germline, CDR1 LGHNA and CDR2 YSLEER. The V gene is TRBV4-3, the J gene TRBJ2-1, with no clear D. The sequenced material came from naive CD4+ T cells from blood. This TCR was recovered from a man aged 25 to 40 in good health. The CDR3 coding sequence is TGCGCCAGCAGCCAAGGGACGGTGTACAATGAGCAGTTCTTC. This sequence encodes CASSQGTVYNEQFF.